Below are 13 T cell receptor beta chains sequenced from a single sample in a study of blood T cell repertoires in COVID-19. Measured with immunoSEQ multiplex PCR; TCRdb has only the in-frame clones, and not every one. The data show 200,000 to 300,000 clones, less than 90% seen once. Sequenced input: peripheral blood. The receptor set was obtained from a man aged 55 to 70 who had recovered from COVID-19.

V and J are TRBV3-1 (or the pseudogene TRBV3-2) and TRBJ1-2, with D uncertain. V was pared by 0 bases and J by 7 bases, with 12 bases between. Germline assignment: CDR1 LGHDT and CDR2 YNNKEL (reference sequence). This CDR3 contains 14 residues. In DNA form, the CDR3 reads TGTGCCAGCAGCCAAGAAAATAATGCGGCTGGCTACACCTTC. Protein product: CASSQENNAAGYTF.

The V gene is TRBV5-4, the J gene TRBJ2-5; D possibly corresponds to TRBD1 (6 bases). The germline gives CDR1 SGHNT, CDR2 YYREEE (reference sequence). V shed 1 base and J shed 5 bases, with 15 bases lying between them. The CDR3 totals 15 residues. CDR3 sequence: CASSLPAGVSETQYF. CDR3 coding DNA: TGTGCCAGCAGCTTGCCCGCAGGGGTCTCGGAGACCCAGTACTTC.

The rearrangement joins TRBV7-3 to TRBJ1-2; TRBD1 matches at 8 bases. The CDR3 runs to 18 residues. Germline CDR1 is SGHTA and CDR2 is FQGTGA. J lost 2 bases, V lost 5 bases, and 16 bases had no gene match. Written as DNA, the CDR3 is TGTGCCAGCAGCCCCCGCGGGACAGGTGGTTTAGGAAACTATGGCTACACCTTC. Protein product: CASSPRGTGGLGNYGYTF. Looking up the rest from reference TRBV7-3 and TRBJ1-2 gives the full variable domain: GAGVSQTPSNKVTEKGKYVELRCDPISGHTALYWYRQSLGQGPEFLIYFQGTGAADDSGLPNDRFFAVRPEGSVSTLKIQRTERGDSAVYLCASSPRGTGGLGNYGYTFGSGTRLTVV.

The chain links TRBV5-1 to TRBJ1-1; tentative D call: TRBD1 (5 bases). The CDR3 contains 16 residues. CDR1 and CDR2 (germline): SGHRS, YFSETQ. V dropped 0 bases and J dropped 2 bases, with 14 bases sitting between them. For the CDR3, the DNA is TGCGCCAGCAGCTTGGGGCAGGGCCCCTTAAACACTGAAGCTTTCTTT. This encodes CASSLGQGPLNTEAFF.

The chain joins TRBV27 to TRBJ1-2, with TRBD1 matching over 7 bases. CDR1 is MNHEY, CDR2 SMNVEV, per germline (reference sequence). The CDR3 is 13 residues long. V dropped 6 bases and J dropped 4; count of bases not matched to a gene: 5. CDR3 sequence reads: CASRPTGVYGYTF. The DNA of the CDR3 is TGTGCCAGCAGACCCACAGGGGTCTATGGCTACACCTTC.

The rearrangement uses TRBV19 and TRBJ1-6, with D maybe TRBD1 (5 bases). V was trimmed by 7 bases and J by 7 bases, leaving 20 bases between them. From germline, CDR1 is LNHDA and CDR2 SQIVND (reference sequence). The CDR3 consists of 16 residues. CDR3 amino acids: CASTPSLQGGNSPLHF. The CDR3 DNA follows: TGTGCCAGTACTCCCTCGTTGCAGGGTGGCAATTCACCCCTCCACTTT. Full variable domain (missing parts from reference TRBV19 and TRBJ1-6): DGGITQSPKYLFRKEGQNVTLSCEQNLNHDAMYWYRQDPGQGLRLIYYSQIVNDFQKGDIAEGYSVSREKKESFPLTVTSAQKNPTAFYLCASTPSLQGGNSPLHFGNGTRLTVT.

The chain combines TRBV2 with TRBJ1-2; 7 bases map to TRBD1. The CDR3 covers 13 residues. Looked up from germline, CDR1 is SNHLY and CDR2 is FYNNEI. V lost 7 bases, J lost 8 bases, and 10 bases stayed unmatched. The CDR3: CASTGTAKGGYTF. In DNA form, the CDR3 reads TGTGCCAGCACCGGGACAGCCAAGGGCGGCTACACCTTC.

This rearrangement joins TRBV5-1 to TRBJ2-1, with 9 bases that match TRBD1. The V gene end was trimmed by 1 base and the J gene end by 6 bases; junction bases not matched to a gene: 8. The CDR3 loop spans 16 amino acids. The V gene's germline CDR1 is SGHRS and CDR2 YFSETQ. In DNA, the CDR3 is TGCGCCAGCAGCTTGTTTACCGGGACAGGGTTCAATGAGCAGTTCTTC. Amino acids: CASSLFTGTGFNEQFF.

This clone was seen a single time. The V call is TRBV12-3 or TRBV12-4, the J call TRBJ2-1, with TRBD2 matching 13 bases. This CDR3 is 13 amino acids long. The ends lost 6 bases at V and 10 bases at J; junction bases unmatched: 3. The CDR3 is CASSRGLAGEQFF. DNA of the CDR3: TGTGCCAGCAGCCGGGGACTAGCGGGAGAGCAGTTCTTC.

CDR3 protein: CASSLVADRNTYEQYF. In nucleotides, the CDR3 is TGTGCCAGCAGCTTAGTTGCAGACAGGAATACCTACGAGCAGTACTTC. V is TRBV7-9 and J is TRBJ2-7; TRBD1 is a possible D gene (6 bases). The CDR3 totals 16 residues. The V gene's germline CDR1 is SEHNR and CDR2 FQNEAQ (reference sequence). Deletions cut 1 base from V and 2 bases from J, with 15 bases between.

CDR3 sequence: CASSLPLQGPGEQYF. The CDR3 coding sequence is TGTGCCAGCTCACTCCCCCTACAGGGCCCGGGGGAGCAGTACTTC. The genes are TRBV18 and TRBJ2-7; TRBD1 is a possible D gene (6 bases). This CDR3 contains 15 residues. Per germline, CDR1 KGHSH and CDR2 LQKENI. Trimming shortened V by 4 bases and J by 7 bases, and 20 bases separated the two germline ends. The full variable domain, rest sourced from reference TRBV18 and TRBJ2-7, is NAGVMQNPRHLVRRRGQEARLRCSPMKGHSHVYWYRQLPEEGLKFMVYLQKENIIDESGMPKERFSAEFPKEGPSILRIQQVVRGDSAAYFCASSLPLQGPGEQYFGPGTRLTVT.

The chain employs TRBV5-1 and TRBJ2-2; D is unclear. Germline CDR1 SGHRS, CDR2 YFSETQ. V lost 2 bases to trimming and J lost 6 bases, with 5 bases between them. This CDR3 contains 12 residues. CDR3 in amino acids: CASSLEAGELFF. Here the CDR3 DNA reads TGCGCCAGCAGCTTAGAGGCCGGGGAGCTGTTTTTT.

The rearrangement uses TRBV20-1 and TRBJ1-1; D not certain. Per the germline V gene, CDR1 is DFQATT and CDR2 is SNEGSKA (reference sequence). CDR3 size: 12 residues. Trimming cost V 3 bases and J 7 bases, with 12 bases left between them. The CDR3 DNA sequence: TGCAGTGCTAGTCTCGACATGTTTGAAGCTTTCTTT. Protein sequence: CSASLDMFEAFF.